The clone carrying this TCR beta chain was counted ten times or more. Germline assignment: CDR1 SGHAT and CDR2 FQNNGV. CDR3 size: 17 residues. The V gene end was trimmed by 7 bases and the J gene end by 5 bases; junction bases not matched to a gene: 13. This sample was included in a study of T-cell reconstitution after alpha-beta-depleted transplantation in children. The authors prepared the TCRbeta library with unique molecular identifiers. TCRdb re-called the PCR reads with MiXCR, one entry per CDR3 protein. The sample includes roughly 670,000 distinct CDR3 sequences, over 10% of them seen just once.

The specimen comprised PBMCs, sampled before TCRalphabeta/CD19-depleted stem cell transplant. The chain is built from TRBV11-2 and TRBJ2-2, with 10 bases fitting TRBD2. This sequence originates from a girl aged 2 to 9 with congenital amegakaryocytic thrombocytopenia, due to receive a stem cell transplant. The CDR3 reads CASTVLRLAGVTGELFF. The CDR3 DNA is TGTGCCAGCACCGTACTCCGGCTAGCGGGAGTTACCGGGGAGCTGTTTTTT.